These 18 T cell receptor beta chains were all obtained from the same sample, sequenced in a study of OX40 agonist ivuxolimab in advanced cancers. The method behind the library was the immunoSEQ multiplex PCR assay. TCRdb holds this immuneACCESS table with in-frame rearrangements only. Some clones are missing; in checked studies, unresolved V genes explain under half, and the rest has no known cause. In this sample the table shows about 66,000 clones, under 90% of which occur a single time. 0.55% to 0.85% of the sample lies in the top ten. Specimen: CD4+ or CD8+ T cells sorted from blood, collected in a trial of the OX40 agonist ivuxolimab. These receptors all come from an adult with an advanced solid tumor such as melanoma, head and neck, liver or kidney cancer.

The CDR3, as DNA: TGCGCCAGCAGCTCCGGGACGGCGGTCACCGGGGAGCTGTTTTTT. Protein sequence: CASSSGTAVTGELFF. The chain carries TRBV5-1 and TRBJ2-2, with D possibly called TRBD1 or TRBD2 (5 bases each). This CDR3 has 15 amino acids. Germline lookup yields CDR1 SGHRS and CDR2 YFSETQ. Trimming cost V 3 bases and J 4 bases, with 13 bases left between them.

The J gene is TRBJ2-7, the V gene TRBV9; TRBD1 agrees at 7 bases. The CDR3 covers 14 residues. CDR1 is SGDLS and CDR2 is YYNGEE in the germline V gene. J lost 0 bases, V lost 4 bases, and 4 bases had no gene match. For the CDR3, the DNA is TGTGCCAGCAGCTCCCGGACAGGCTCCTACGAGCAGTACTTC. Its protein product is CASSSRTGSYEQYF. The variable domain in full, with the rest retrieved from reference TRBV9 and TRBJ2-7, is DSGVTQTPKHLITATGQRVTLRCSPRSGDLSVYWYQQSLDQGLQFLIQYYNGEERAKGNILERFSAQQFPDLHSELNLSSLELGDSALYFCASSSRTGSYEQYFGPGTRLTVT.

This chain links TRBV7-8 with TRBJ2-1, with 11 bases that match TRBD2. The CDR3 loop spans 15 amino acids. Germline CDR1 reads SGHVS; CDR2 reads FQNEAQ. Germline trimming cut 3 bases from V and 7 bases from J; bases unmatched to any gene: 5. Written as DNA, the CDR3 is TGTGCCAGCAGCTTCAGCCTAGCGGGGGGTAATGAGCAGTTCTTC. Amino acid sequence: CASSFSLAGGNEQFF.

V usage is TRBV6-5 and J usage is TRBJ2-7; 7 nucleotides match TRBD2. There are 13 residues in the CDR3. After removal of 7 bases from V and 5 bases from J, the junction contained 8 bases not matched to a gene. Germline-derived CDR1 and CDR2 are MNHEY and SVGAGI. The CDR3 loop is CASTPAGRNEQYF. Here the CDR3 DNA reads TGTGCCAGCACCCCAGCGGGGAGGAACGAGCAGTACTTC.

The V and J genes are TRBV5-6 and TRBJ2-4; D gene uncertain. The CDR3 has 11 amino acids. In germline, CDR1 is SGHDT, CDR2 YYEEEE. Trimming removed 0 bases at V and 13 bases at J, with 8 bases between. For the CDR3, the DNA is TGTGCCAGCAGCTTGGGACAATCACAGTACTTC. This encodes CASSLGQSQYF.

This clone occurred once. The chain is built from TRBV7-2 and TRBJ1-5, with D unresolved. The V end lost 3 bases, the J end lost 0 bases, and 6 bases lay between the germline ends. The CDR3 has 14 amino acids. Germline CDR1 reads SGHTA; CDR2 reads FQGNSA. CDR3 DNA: TGTGCCAGCAGCTTTTTCGGTAGCAATCAGCCCCAGCATTTT. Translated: CASSFFGSNQPQHF.

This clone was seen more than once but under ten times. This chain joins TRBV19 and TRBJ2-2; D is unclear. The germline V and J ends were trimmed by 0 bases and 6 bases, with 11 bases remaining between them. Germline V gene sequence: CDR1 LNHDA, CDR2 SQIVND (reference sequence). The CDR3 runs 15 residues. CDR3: CASSIETHEAGELFF. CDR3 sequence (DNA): TGTGCCAGTAGTATAGAGACTCACGAGGCCGGGGAGCTGTTTTTT.

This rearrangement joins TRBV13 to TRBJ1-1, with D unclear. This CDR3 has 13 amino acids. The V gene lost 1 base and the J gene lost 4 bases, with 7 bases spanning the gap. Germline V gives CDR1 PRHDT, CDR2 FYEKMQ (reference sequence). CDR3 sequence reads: CASSLAGATEAFF. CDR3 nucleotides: TGTGCCAGCAGCTTAGCCGGTGCCACTGAAGCTTTCTTT.

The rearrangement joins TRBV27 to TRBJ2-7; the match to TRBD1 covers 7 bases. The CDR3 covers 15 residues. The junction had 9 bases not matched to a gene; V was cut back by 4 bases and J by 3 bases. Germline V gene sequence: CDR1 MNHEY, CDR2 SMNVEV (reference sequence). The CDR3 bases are TGTGCCAGCAGTTCCCCTTCCGGGACAGACTACGAGCAGTACTTC. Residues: CASSSPSGTDYEQYF.

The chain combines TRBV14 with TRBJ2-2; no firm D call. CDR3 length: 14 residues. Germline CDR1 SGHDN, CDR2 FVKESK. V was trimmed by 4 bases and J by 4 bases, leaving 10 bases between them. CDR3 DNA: TGTGCCAGCAGCCGACTCTCCCGCACCGGGGAGCTGTTTTTT. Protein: CASSRLSRTGELFF.

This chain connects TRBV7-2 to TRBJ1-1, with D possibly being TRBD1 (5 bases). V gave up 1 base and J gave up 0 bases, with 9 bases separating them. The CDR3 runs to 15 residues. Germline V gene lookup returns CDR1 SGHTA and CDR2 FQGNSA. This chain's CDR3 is CASSLVGVMNTEAFF. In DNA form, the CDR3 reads TGTGCCAGCAGCTTAGTAGGGGTCATGAACACTGAAGCTTTCTTT.

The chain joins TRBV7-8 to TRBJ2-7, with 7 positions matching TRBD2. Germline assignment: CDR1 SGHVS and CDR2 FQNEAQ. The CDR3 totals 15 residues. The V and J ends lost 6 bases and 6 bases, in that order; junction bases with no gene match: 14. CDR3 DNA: TGTGCCAGCAGGCGGGGGAATCAATCTCCGGGCGAGCAGTACTTC. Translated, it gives CASRRGNQSPGEQYF.

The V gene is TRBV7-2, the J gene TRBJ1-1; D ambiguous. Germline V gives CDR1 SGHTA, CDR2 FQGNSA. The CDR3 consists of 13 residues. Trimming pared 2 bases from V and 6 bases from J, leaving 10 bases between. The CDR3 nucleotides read TGTGCCAGCAGCTTATCGGGAGTCCCTGAAGCTTTCTTT. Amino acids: CASSLSGVPEAFF.

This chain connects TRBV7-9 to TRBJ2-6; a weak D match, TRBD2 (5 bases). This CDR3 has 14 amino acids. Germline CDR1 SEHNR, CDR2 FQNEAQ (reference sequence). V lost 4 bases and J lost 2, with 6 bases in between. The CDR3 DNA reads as TGTGCCAGCAGCTCGAGGGCTGGGGCCAACGTCCTGACTTTC. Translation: CASSSRAGANVLTF. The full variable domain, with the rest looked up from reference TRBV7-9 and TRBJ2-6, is DTGVSQNPRHKITKRGQNVTFRCDPISEHNRLYWYRQTLGQGPEFLTYFQNEAQLEKSRLLSDRFSAERPKGSFSTLEIQRTEQGDSAMYLCASSSRAGANVLTFGAGSRLTVL.

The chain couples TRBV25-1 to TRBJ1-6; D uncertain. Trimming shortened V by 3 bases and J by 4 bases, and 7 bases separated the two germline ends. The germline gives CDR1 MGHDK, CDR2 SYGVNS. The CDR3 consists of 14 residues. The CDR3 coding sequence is TGTGCCAGCAGTGACGTAGGTTATAATTCACCCCTCCACTTT. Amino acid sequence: CASSDVGYNSPLHF.

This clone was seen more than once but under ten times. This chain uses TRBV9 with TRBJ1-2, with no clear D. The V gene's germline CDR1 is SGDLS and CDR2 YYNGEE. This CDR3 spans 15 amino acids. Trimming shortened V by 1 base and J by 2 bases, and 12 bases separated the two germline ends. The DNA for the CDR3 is TGTGCCAGCAGCGTAAGTCCGAGGGCCAACTATGGCTACACCTTC. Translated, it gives CASSVSPRANYGYTF.

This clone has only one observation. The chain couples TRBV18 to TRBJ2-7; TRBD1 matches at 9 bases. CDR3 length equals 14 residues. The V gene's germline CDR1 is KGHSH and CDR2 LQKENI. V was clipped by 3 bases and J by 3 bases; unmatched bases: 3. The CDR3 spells CASSPLTGGYEQYF. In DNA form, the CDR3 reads TGTGCCAGCTCACCTTTGACAGGGGGCTACGAGCAGTACTTC.

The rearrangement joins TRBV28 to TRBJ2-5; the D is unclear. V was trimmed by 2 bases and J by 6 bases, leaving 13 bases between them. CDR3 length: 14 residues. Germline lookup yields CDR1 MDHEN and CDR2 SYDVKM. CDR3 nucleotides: TGTGCCAGCAGTTTAATCCAGTCCGAACAGACCCAGTACTTC. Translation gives CASSLIQSEQTQYF.